These 7 T cell receptor beta chains came from one sample sequenced in a study of post-analysis software for immune sequencing data. Broader study findings: Among roughly 5 TRBV segments more frequent in patients than controls were TRBV5-6, TRBV5-1 and TRBV20-1.

TCR beta cDNA libraries had unique molecular identifiers. TCRdb processed the PCR reads anew with MiXCR; each CDR3 protein has one entry. The sample lists around 770,000 distinct CDR3 sequences, 35% to 55% occurring once. No antigen has been identified for these receptors. The sample taken for sequencing was blood. These TCRs come from a girl aged 5-17 years with multiple sclerosis.

The chain uses TRBV4-1 and TRBJ2-7; D tentatively reads TRBD1 or TRBD2 (5 bases each). The J call is uncertain, as TRBJ2-5 better fits the DNA end. CDR3 length equals 15 residues. Per germline, CDR1 MGHRA and CDR2 YSYEKL. The CDR3 here is CASSQGDVPGETQYF. The CDR3 DNA reads as TGCGCCAGCAGCCAAGGGGACGTCCCGGGGGAGACCCAGTACTTC.

V gene TRBV12-3 or TRBV12-4 combines with J gene TRBJ2-7; TRBD1 matches 7 bases. V lost 2 bases, J lost 3 bases, and 1 base stayed unmatched. The CDR3 sequence is 13 residues long. Here the CDR3 DNA reads TGTGCCAGCAGTTTATGGGACAGCTACGAGCAGTACTTC. This sequence encodes CASSLWDSYEQYF.

The chain is built from TRBV25-1 and TRBJ1-5; a possible D gene is TRBD1 (6 bases). The V gene lost 8 bases and the J gene lost 3 bases, with 11 bases spanning the gap. The CDR3 is 13 residues long. Per germline, CDR1 MGHDK and CDR2 SYGVNS. This CDR3 reads CASRGQNNQPQHF. The CDR3 region has the DNA TGTGCCAGCCGAGGACAGAACAATCAGCCCCAGCATTTT. Together with reference TRBV25-1 and TRBJ1-5, the CDR3 gives the full variable domain: EADIYQTPRYLVIGTGKKITLECSQTMGHDKMYWYQQDPGMELHLIHYSYGVNSTEKGDLSSESTVSRIRTEHFPLTLESARPSHTSQYLCASRGQNNQPQHFGDGTRLSIL.

CDR3 region: CASSGEGINGYTF. The DNA of the CDR3 is TGTGCCAGCAGTGGGGAGGGGATCAATGGCTACACCTTC. The gene calls are TRBV2 and TRBJ1-2, with D perhaps TRBD1 (5 bases). Trimming shortened V by 4 bases and J by 6 bases, and 12 bases separated the two germline ends. This CDR3 comprises 13 residues. Germline assignment: CDR1 SNHLY and CDR2 FYNNEI.

This clonotype has just a few counts. This rearrangement joins TRBV5-1 to TRBJ2-7; 10 bases match TRBD1. CDR3 size: 14 residues. The V gene's germline CDR1 is SGHRS and CDR2 YFSETQ. V shed 6 bases and J 4 bases; nucleotides not matched to a gene: 7. CDR3 loop: CASTIRQGAYEQYF. For the CDR3, the DNA is TGCGCCAGCACCATCAGACAGGGGGCTTACGAGCAGTACTTC.

This clonotype was detected only a few times. This sequence joins TRBV20-1 and TRBJ2-1; 7 nucleotides align to TRBD2. This CDR3 is built from 15 residues. V lost 0 bases, J lost 8 bases, and 10 bases stayed unmatched. Per the germline V gene, CDR1 is DFQATT and CDR2 is SNEGSKA (reference sequence). CDR3 DNA sequence: TGCAGTGCTAGAGACCGGGCGACCGGGAGGTATGAGCAGTTCTTC. As protein: CSARDRATGRYEQFF.

The genes are TRBV6-1 and TRBJ2-2; 8 nucleotides align to TRBD2. Germline CDR1 reads MNHNS; CDR2 reads SASEGT. The ends lost 4 bases at V and 6 bases at J; junction bases unmatched: 10. The CDR3 covers 16 residues. This CDR3 is CASSGLAGGGSGELFF. CDR3 DNA sequence: TGTGCCAGCAGTGGCCTGGCGGGAGGAGGGTCCGGGGAGCTGTTTTTT.